This TCR beta chain was recovered during a study of shared clonotypes between healthy human individuals. Study-wide results and caveats: Large sequencing depth failed to make sorted-subset sequencing complete, rarefaction showed. When naive CD4 clonotypes were compared across several donors, 4% to 5.5% were shared. The represented genetic and exposure-history diversity was limited by the small number of donors. Among non-shared clonotypes, generation probabilities were lower than among those shared by all four donors.

As to this clone: Its cognate antigen is unknown.

Assay used: immunoSEQ multiplex PCR; TCRdb lists only in-frame clones, some missing. The table lists about 2.4 million clones, approximately 90% of them singletons. The source material was naive CD4+ T cells sorted from blood. The subset: CD45RA+ positively selected. This receptor was taken from a man younger than 35 in good health.

CDR3 region: CASSWQARWGQFF. CDR3 in DNA: TGTGCCAGCAGCTGGCAAGCGCGGTGGGGGCAGTTCTTC. This chain links TRBV5-6 with TRBJ2-1; D call uncertain. Trimming cost V 3 bases and J 12 bases, with 16 bases left between them. CDR1 SGHDT and CDR2 YYEEEE come from the germline V gene. This CDR3 contains 13 residues.